These 9 T cell receptor beta chains were sequenced from one sample in a study of T-cell memory formation after mild COVID-19 (dated by TCRdb to 2020 to 2022). The library was prepared using 5' RACE. Instrument on record: Illumina NovaSeq 6000. TCRdb reanalyzed the raw reads on its own, using fastp at Q25 for trimming and MiXCR for clone calling, and kept in-frame beta chains. Identical CDR3 proteins give one entry, which carries the most common genes and DNA. The sample has around 260,000 distinct CDR3 sequences on record, about a sixth of them singletons. The ten largest clones take up roughly 23% of the sample. Sample: PBMCs or a T cell subset sorted from them (not recorded which). Receptors were obtained from a man aged 18 to 29 who had mild COVID-19 (a few samples of this study predate the infection). The sample titles of this study are shuffled in the database, so cell type and time point are left out; the donor was told from shared clones.

This clonotype was observed a few times. The chain links TRBV6-2 or TRBV6-3 to TRBJ2-3, with D possibly TRBD2 on 5 matching bases. Trimming left V 6 bases short and J 11 bases short, with 15 bases between. The CDR3 has 12 residues. The germline V gene encodes CDR1 MNHEY and CDR2 SVGEGT. For the CDR3, the DNA is TGTGCCAGCAGCCAGGCCCCCGGGAAGCAGTATTTT. Residues: CASSQAPGKQYF.

This clonotype has a handful of counts. The CDR3 loop reads CAWSKGEQFF. DNA of the CDR3: TGTGCCTGGAGTAAGGGTGAGCAGTTCTTC. The chain recombines TRBV30 with TRBJ2-1, with D unresolved. Per the germline V gene, CDR1 is GTSNPN and CDR2 is SVGIG (reference sequence). CDR3 size: 10 residues. V lost 2 bases, J lost 9 bases, and 5 bases lay in between. Filled out from reference TRBV30 and TRBJ2-1, the complete variable domain reads SQTIHQWPATLVQPVGSPLSLECTVEGTSNPNLYWYRQAAGRGLQLLFYSVGIGQISSEVPQNLSASRPQDRQFILSSKKLLLSDSGFYLCAWSKGEQFFGPGTRLTVL.

The sample holds a few counts of this clonotype. This chain uses TRBV5-1 with TRBJ1-5; TRBD1 might be the D (6 bases). Per the germline V gene, CDR1 is SGHRS and CDR2 is YFSETQ. The V end lost 4 bases, the J end lost 4 bases, and 21 bases lay between the germline ends. The CDR3 is made up of 17 amino acids. The CDR3 here is CASSLLGGGGPNQPQHF. The CDR3 coding sequence is TGCGCCAGCAGCCTCCTAGGAGGCGGGGGCCCTAATCAGCCCCAGCATTTT.

This chain joins TRBV29-1 and TRBJ1-4; 7 nucleotides match TRBD1. Germline V lookup: CDR1 SQVTM, CDR2 ANQGSEA. V was clipped by 7 bases and J by 4 bases; unmatched bases: 6. The CDR3 has 13 amino acids. The CDR3 here is CSARDSVNEKLFF. The CDR3 nucleotides are TGCAGCGCACGGGACAGCGTTAATGAAAAACTGTTTTTT.

This clonotype occurred a few times. This chain uses TRBV5-1 with TRBJ2-5, with D perhaps matching TRBD2 (6 bases). CDR3 size: 14 residues. Germline CDR1 reads SGHRS; CDR2 reads YFSETQ. Trimming shortened V by 4 bases and J by 4 bases, and 14 bases separated the two germline ends. The CDR3, as DNA: TGCGCCAGCAGCCCGACGGCCGGGAGAGAGACCCAGTACTTC. Protein: CASSPTAGRETQYF.

V gene TRBV7-2 combines with J gene TRBJ1-1; D call uncertain. Germline V lookup: CDR1 SGHTA, CDR2 FQGNSA. Trimming took 8 bases from V and 0 from J, leaving 19 bases between them. The CDR3 totals 16 residues. CDR3 nucleotide sequence: TGTGCCAGCGGGGAGGGTATTGATAGGGTGAACACTGAAGCTTTCTTT. As protein: CASGEGIDRVNTEAFF.

The rearrangement links TRBV29-1 to TRBJ2-7, with a tentative D call TRBD1 (6 bases). CDR3 length: 13 amino acids. Trimming pared 6 bases from V and 2 bases from J, leaving 14 bases between. Per the germline V gene, CDR1 is SQVTM and CDR2 is ANQGSEA. Here the CDR3 reads CSVIKTGAYEQYF. CDR3 nucleotide sequence: TGCAGCGTCATAAAGACAGGCGCCTACGAGCAGTACTTC.

CDR3 coding DNA: TGTGCCAGCAGCGTAATAGGGACAGGAGCTGACAATGAGCAGTTCTTC. Translation gives CASSVIGTGADNEQFF. This chain joins TRBV9 and TRBJ2-1; 8 positions agree with TRBD1. V gave up 1 base and J gave up 5 bases; unmatched junction bases: 8. This CDR3 is built from 16 residues. The germline gives CDR1 SGDLS, CDR2 YYNGEE.

This clonotype has more than one count but fewer than ten. The chain has TRBV5-4 and TRBJ2-7, with a weak D call TRBD1 (9 bases). Per germline, CDR1 SGHNT and CDR2 YYREEE (reference sequence). V was pared by 4 bases and J by 5 bases, with 19 bases between. This CDR3 has 15 residues. DNA for the CDR3: TGTGCCAGCAGCCCGGGGGGGACAGGGCCCAACGAGCAGTACGTC. Its protein product is CASSPGGTGPNEQYV.